Following are 3 T cell receptor beta chains from one sample sequenced in a study of neurological immune-mediated disorders. TCRdb re-called the 5' RACE reads through MiXCR, storing one row per CDR3 protein. The table lists tens of thousands of distinct CDR3 sequences, about 5% of them singletons. Sequenced input: PBMCs. These receptors originate from a woman aged 25 to 39 with multiple sclerosis.

This clonotype has ten or more counts. The chain joins TRBV20-1 to TRBJ2-1; 13 bases are a match to TRBD2. Germline V CDR1 and CDR2: DFQATT, SNEGSKA (reference sequence). V lost 3 bases and J lost 8; bases outside the gene matches: 7. The CDR3 runs 15 residues. CDR3 DNA: TGCAGTGCTAGCTCTGGACTAGCGGGAGAGGATGAGCAGTTCTTC. Residues: CSASSGLAGEDEQFF.

The chain joins TRBV3-1 to TRBJ1-3; D ambiguous. The CDR3 contains 14 residues. CDR1 LGHDT and CDR2 YNNKEL come from the germline V gene (reference sequence). V was cut by 1 base and J by 12 bases, with 16 bases left in between. CDR3 sequence reads: CASSQVSSGKNIYF. Here the CDR3 DNA reads TGTGCCAGCAGCCAAGTTAGCTCTGGAAAAAACATATATTTT.

At least ten counts were recorded for this clonotype. The rearrangement uses TRBV28 and TRBJ2-1, with D possibly being TRBD1 (6 bases). V lost 3 bases, J lost 8 bases, and 20 bases lay in between. Germline CDR1 is MDHEN and CDR2 is SYDVKM. The length of the CDR3 is 16 residues. The CDR3 bases are TGTGCCAGCAGTTTTCCGGACAGCCCTTCTGGTGATGAGCAGTTCTTC. Amino acid sequence: CASSFPDSPSGDEQFF. Full variable domain (missing parts from reference TRBV28 and TRBJ2-1): DVKVTQSSRYLVKRTGEKVFLECVQDMDHENMFWYRQDPGLGLRLIYFSYDVKMKEKGDIPEGYSVSREKKERFSLILESASTNQTSMYLCASSFPDSPSGDEQFFGPGTRLTVL.